This paragraph reports one TCR beta chain. Its matching antigen is unknown. The record originates from a study of glioma-infiltrating T cells after dendritic cell vaccination. Study overall: Monocyte-derived dendritic cells, cultured 7 to 8 days with IL-4 and GM-CSF, were pulsed with autologous tumor lysate.

General observations from the study: Survival was not directly related to TCR clonality in these patients.

Indicated time point: after dendritic cell vaccination, including at tumor progression/relapse. After removal of 0 bases from V and 8 bases from J, the junction contained 3 bases not matched to a gene. Per germline, CDR1 SEHNR and CDR2 FQNEAQ (reference sequence). CDR3 length equals 14 residues. Primers: 60 V beta forward and 13 J beta reverse. The method was immunoSEQ multiplex PCR; TCRdb's version includes in-frame clones alone and lacks a portion of them. The data show around 90,000 clones, more than 80% seen once. The sequence derives from a human donor with glioblastoma. The chain links TRBV7-9 to TRBJ2-1, with 8 bases fitting TRBD2. This material consisted of blood, taken after dendritic cell vaccination. In DNA form, the CDR3 reads TGTGCCAGCAGCTTAGCTAGCGGGAACCATGAGCAGTTCTTC. Translating it yields CASSLASGNHEQFF.